Described below is a single T cell receptor (beta chain) sequence and its context. The protocol was immunoSEQ multiplex PCR, while the TCRdb copy is restricted to in-frame clones and leaves out a portion. The profile covers 69,000 or so clones, with approximately 90% appearing a single time and approximately 0.6% taken by the ten largest. The data were obtained in a study of OX40 agonist ivuxolimab in advanced cancers. Study as a whole: One patient with hepatocellular carcinoma and two with cutaneous melanoma, three in all, had partial responses.

V was clipped by 3 bases and J by 5 bases; unmatched bases: 2. CDR3 size: 14 residues. Germline V gives CDR1 SGHRS, CDR2 YFSETQ. V gene TRBV5-1 combines with J gene TRBJ1-4; TRBD1 agrees at 9 bases. The specimen was CD4+ or CD8+ T cells sorted from blood, collected in a trial of the OX40 agonist ivuxolimab. The receptor's source is an adult with an advanced solid tumor such as melanoma, head and neck, liver or kidney cancer. The CDR3 DNA follows: TGCGCCAGCAGCTCGACAGGGGGGAATGAAAAACTGTTTTTT. Translating gives CASSSTGGNEKLFF.